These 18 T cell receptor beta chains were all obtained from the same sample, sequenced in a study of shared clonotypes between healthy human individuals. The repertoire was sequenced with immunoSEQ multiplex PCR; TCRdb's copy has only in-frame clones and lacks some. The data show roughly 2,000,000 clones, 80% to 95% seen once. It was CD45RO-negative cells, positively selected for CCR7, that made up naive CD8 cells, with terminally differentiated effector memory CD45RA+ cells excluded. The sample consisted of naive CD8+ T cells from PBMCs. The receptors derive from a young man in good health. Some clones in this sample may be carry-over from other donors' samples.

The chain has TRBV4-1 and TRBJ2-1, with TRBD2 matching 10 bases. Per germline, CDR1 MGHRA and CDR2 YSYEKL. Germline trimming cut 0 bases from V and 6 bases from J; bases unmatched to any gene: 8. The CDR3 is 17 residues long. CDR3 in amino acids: CASSQDRSGRAANEQFF. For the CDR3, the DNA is TGCGCCAGCAGCCAAGATCGGAGCGGGAGGGCCGCCAATGAGCAGTTCTTC.

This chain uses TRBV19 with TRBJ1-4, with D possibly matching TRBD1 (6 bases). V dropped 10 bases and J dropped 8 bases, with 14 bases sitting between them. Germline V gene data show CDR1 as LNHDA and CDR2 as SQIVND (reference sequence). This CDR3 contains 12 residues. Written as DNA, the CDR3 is TGTGCCACGGAGGGGGTATCGGAAAAACTGTTTTTT. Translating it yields CATEGVSEKLFF. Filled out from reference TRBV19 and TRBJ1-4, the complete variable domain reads DGGITQSPKYLFRKEGQNVTLSCEQNLNHDAMYWYRQDPGQGLRLIYYSQIVNDFQKGDIAEGYSVSREKKESFPLTVTSAQKNPTAFYLCATEGVSEKLFFGSGTQLSVL.

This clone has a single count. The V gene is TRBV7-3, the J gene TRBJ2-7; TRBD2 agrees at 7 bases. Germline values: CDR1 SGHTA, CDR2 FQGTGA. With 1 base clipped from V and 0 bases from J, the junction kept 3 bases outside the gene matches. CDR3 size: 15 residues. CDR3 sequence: CASSLNGGSSYEQYF. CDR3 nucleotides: TGTGCCAGCAGCTTAAATGGCGGGAGCTCCTACGAGCAGTACTTC.

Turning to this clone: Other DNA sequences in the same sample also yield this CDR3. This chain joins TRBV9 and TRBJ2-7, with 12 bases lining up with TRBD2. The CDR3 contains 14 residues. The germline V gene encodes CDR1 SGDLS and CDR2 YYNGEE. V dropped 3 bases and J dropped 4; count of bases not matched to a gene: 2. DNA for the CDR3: TGTGCCAGCAGCGCCGGACTAGCGGGGTACGAGCAGTACTTC. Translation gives CASSAGLAGYEQYF.

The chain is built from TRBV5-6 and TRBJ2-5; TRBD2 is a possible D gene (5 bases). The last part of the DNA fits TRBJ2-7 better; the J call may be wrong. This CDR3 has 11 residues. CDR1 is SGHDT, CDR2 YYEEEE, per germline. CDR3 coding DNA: TGTGCCAGCAGCTCGGGGTACGAGCAGTACTTC. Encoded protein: CASSSGYEQYF.

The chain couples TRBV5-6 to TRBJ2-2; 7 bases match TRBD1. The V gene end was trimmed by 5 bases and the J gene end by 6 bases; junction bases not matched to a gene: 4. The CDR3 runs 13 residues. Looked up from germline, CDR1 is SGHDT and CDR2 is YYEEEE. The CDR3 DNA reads TGTGCCAGCAGGACAGGGCCTGCCGGGGAGCTGTTTTTT. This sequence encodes CASRTGPAGELFF.

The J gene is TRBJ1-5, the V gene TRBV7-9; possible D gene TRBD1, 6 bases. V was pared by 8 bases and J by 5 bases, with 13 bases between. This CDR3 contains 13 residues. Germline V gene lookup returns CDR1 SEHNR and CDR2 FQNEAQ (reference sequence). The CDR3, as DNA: TGTGCCAGCGGGGGCAGCGATTATCAGCCCCAGCATTTT. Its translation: CASGGSDYQPQHF.

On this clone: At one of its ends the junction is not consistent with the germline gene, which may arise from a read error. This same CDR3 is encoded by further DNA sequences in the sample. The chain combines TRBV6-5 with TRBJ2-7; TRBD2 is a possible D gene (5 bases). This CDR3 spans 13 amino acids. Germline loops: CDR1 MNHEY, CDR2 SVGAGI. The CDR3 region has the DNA TGTGCTAGCAGTTACTCGAGAGGGTACGAGCAGTACTTC. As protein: CASSYSRGYEQYF.

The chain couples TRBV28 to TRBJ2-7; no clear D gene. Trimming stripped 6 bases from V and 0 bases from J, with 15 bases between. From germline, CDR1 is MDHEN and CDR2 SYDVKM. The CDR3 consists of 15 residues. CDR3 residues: CASSVFRASSYEQYF. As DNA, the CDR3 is TGTGCCAGCAGCGTCTTTCGGGCGAGCTCCTACGAGCAGTACTTC.

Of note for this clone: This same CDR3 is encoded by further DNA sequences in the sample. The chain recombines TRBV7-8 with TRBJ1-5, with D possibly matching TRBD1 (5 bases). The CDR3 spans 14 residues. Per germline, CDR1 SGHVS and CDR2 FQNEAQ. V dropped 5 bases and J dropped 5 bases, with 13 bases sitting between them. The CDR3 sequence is CASSRYRGDQPQHF. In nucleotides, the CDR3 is TGTGCCAGCAGCCGTTACCGGGGCGATCAGCCCCAGCATTTT.

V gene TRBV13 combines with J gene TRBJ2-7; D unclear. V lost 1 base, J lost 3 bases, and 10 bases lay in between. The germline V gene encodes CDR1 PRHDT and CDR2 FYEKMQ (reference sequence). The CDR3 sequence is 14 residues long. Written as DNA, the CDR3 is TGTGCCAGCAGCTTAGTGGCTAGGAGCTACGAGCAGTACTTC. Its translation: CASSLVARSYEQYF.

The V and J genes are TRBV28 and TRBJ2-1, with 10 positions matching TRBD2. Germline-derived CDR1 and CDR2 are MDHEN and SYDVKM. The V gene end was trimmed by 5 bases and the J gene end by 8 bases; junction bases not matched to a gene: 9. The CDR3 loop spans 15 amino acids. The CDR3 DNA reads TGTGCCAGCAGTAAAATAGCGGGAGGAGGGCATGAGCAGTTCTTC. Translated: CASSKIAGGGHEQFF.

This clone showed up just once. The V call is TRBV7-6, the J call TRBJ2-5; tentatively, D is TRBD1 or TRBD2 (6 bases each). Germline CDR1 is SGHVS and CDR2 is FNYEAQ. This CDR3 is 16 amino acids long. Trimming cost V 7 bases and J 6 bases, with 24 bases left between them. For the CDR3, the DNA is TGTGCCAGCACCCTTAGCTACAGGGTCGGAGGGAAGACCCAGTACTTC. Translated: CASTLSYRVGGKTQYF. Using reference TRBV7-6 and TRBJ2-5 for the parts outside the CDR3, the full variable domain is GAGVSQSPRYKVTKRGQDVALRCDPISGHVSLYWYRQALGQGPEFLTYFNYEAQQDKSGLPNDRFSAERPEGSISTLTIQRTEQRDSAMYRCASTLSYRVGGKTQYFGPGTRLLVL.

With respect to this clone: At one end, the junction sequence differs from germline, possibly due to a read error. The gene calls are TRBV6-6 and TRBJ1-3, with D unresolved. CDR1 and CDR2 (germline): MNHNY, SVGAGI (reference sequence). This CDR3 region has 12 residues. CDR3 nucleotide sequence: TGTGCCAGCAATTACGGGCCCGGGGAAATGGATTTT. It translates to CASNYGPGEMDF.

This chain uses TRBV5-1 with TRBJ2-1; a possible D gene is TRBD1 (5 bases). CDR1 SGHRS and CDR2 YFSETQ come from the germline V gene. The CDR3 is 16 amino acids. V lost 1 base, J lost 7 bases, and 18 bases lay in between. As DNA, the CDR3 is TGCGCCAGCAGCTTGATAAGCTCAGGGCTGGGGAATGAGCAGTTCTTC. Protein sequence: CASSLISSGLGNEQFF.

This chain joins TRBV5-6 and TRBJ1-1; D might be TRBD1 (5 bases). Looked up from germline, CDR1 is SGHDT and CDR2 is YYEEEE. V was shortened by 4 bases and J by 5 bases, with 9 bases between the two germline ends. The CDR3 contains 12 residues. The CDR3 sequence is CASSAGGTEAFF. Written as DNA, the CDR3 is TGTGCCAGCAGCGCCGGGGGAACTGAAGCTTTCTTT.

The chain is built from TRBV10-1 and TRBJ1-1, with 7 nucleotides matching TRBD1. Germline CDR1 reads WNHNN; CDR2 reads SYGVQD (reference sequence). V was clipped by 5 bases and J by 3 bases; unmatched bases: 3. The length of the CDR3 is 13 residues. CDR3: CASSWDRDTEAFF. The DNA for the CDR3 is TGCGCCAGCAGTTGGGACAGAGACACTGAAGCTTTCTTT.

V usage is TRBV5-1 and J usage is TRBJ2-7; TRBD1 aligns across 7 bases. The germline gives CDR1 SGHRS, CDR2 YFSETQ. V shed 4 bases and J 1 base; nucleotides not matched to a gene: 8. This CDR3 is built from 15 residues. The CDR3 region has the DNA TGCGCCAGCAGCAGCAACCGGGACAGTTCCTACGAGCAGTACTTC. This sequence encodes CASSSNRDSSYEQYF.